This T cell receptor (beta chain) was identified during a study of radiotherapy plus CTLA-4 blockade in lung cancer. General study findings and limits: With interferon-beta, early dynamics of blood T cell clones were reported to best predict response. Once radiotherapy plus ipilimumab had been given, TCR clones derived from tumor expanded in blood.

With regard to this clone: Antigen specificity is unknown.

J gave up 13 bases and V 5 bases, and 4 bases lay outside the gene matches. CDR3 length: 11 residues. Germline CDR1 reads SGHVS; CDR2 reads FQNEAQ. Assay: immunoSEQ multiplex PCR; the TCRdb copy retains only in-frame clones and omits some. The sample records tens of thousands of clones, more than 85% being singletons. The chain joins TRBV7-8 to TRBJ2-1; TRBD1 matches at 8 bases. The sample in question was peripheral blood, obtained from a patient treated with radiotherapy plus ipilimumab. This TCR derives from a human donor with non-small cell lung cancer that progressed on radiotherapy plus ipilimumab. The CDR3 is CASSPGGGQFF. CDR3 DNA sequence: TGTGCCAGCAGCCCAGGGGGCGGTCAGTTCTTC. The full variable domain, its missing parts supplied by reference TRBV7-8 and TRBJ2-1, is GAGVSQSPRYKVAKRGQDVALRCDPISGHVSLFWYQQALGQGPEFLTYFQNEAQLDKSGLPSDRFFAERPEGSVSTLKIQRTQQEDSAVYLCASSPGGGQFFGPGTRLTVL.